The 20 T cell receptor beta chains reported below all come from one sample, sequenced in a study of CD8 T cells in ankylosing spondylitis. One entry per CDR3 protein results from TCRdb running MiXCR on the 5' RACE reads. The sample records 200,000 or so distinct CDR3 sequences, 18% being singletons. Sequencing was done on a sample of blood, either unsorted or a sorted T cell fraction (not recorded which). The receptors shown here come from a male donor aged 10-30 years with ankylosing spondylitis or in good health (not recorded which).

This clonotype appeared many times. The CDR3 nucleotides are TGCAGTGCTACTTCACCGGGACTAGCGGGAGGGCCTGTAGATACGCAGTATTTT. Protein product: CSATSPGLAGGPVDTQYF. The chain uses TRBV20-1 and TRBJ2-3; TRBD2 aligns across 16 bases. The CDR3 has 18 residues. CDR1 and CDR2 (germline): DFQATT, SNEGSKA (reference sequence). The J segment lost 5 bases and the V segment lost 4 bases, leaving 12 bases of the junction unmatched.

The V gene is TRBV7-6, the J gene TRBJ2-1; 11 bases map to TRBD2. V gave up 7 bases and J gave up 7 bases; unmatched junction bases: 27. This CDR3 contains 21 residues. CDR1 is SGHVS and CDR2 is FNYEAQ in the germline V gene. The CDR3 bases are TGTGCCAGCAAACCCGGCTTGCGGAGAGTAGCGGGAGGGCCAGGCTTGAATGAGCAGTTCTTC. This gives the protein CASKPGLRRVAGGPGLNEQFF. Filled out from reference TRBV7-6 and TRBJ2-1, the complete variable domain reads GAGVSQSPRYKVTKRGQDVALRCDPISGHVSLYWYRQALGQGPEFLTYFNYEAQQDKSGLPNDRFSAERPEGSISTLTIQRTEQRDSAMYRCASKPGLRRVAGGPGLNEQFFGPGTRLTVL.

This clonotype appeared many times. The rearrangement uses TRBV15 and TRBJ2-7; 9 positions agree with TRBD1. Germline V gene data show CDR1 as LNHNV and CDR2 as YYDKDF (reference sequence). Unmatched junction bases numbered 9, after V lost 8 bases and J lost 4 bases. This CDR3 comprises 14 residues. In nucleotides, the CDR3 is TGTGCCACCCGCGGGACAGGGCCATCTTACGAGCAGTACTTC. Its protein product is CATRGTGPSYEQYF.

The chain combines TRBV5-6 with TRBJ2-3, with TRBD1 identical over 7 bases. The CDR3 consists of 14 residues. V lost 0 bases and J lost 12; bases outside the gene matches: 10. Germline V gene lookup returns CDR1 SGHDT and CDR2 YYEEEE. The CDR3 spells CASSLAQLTGPQYF. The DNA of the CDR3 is TGTGCCAGCAGCTTGGCCCAGCTGACAGGGCCACAGTATTTT.

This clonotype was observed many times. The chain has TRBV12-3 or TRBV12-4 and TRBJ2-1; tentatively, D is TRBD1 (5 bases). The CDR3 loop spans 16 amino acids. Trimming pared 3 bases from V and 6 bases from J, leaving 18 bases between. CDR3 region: CASSLMVLETVNEQFF. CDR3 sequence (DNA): TGTGCCAGCAGTTTGATGGTTCTGGAGACAGTCAATGAGCAGTTCTTC.

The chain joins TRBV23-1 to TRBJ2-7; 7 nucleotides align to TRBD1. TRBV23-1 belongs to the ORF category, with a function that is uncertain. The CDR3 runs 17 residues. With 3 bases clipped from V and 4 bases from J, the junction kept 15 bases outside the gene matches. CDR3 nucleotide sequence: TGCGCCAGCAGTCATCCCCGATCCGGGACAGAGAGGTACGAGCAGTACTTC. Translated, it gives CASSHPRSGTERYEQYF.

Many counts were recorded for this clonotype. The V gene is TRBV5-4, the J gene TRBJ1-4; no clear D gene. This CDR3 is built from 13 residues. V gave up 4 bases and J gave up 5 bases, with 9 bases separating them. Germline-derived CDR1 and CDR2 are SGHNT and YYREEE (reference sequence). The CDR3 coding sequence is TGTGCCAGCAGCGCGGGGTTAAATGAAAAACTGTTTTTT. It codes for CASSAGLNEKLFF.

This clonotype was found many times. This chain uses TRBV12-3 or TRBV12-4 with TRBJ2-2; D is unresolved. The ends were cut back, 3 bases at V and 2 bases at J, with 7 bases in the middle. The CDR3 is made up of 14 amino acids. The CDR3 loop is CASSFVPNTGELFF. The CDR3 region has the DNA TGTGCCAGCAGTTTTGTGCCAAACACCGGGGAGCTGTTTTTT.

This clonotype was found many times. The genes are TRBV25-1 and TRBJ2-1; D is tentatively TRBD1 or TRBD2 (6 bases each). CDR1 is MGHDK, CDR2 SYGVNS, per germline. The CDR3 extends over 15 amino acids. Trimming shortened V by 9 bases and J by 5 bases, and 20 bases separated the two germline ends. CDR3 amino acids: CASTTGGGTHNEQFF. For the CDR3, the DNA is TGTGCCAGTACCACAGGAGGGGGGACTCACAATGAGCAGTTCTTC. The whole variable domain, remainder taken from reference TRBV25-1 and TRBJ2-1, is EADIYQTPRYLVIGTGKKITLECSQTMGHDKMYWYQQDPGMELHLIHYSYGVNSTEKGDLSSESTVSRIRTEHFPLTLESARPSHTSQYLCASTTGGGTHNEQFFGPGTRLTVL.

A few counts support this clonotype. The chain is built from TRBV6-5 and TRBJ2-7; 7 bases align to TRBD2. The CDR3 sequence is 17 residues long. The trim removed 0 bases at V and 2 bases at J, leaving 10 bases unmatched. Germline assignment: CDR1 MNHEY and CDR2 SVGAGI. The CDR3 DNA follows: TGTGCCAGCAGTTACTCGGGTTCGAGCGGGACCCCCTACGAGCAGTACTTC. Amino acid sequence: CASSYSGSSGTPYEQYF.

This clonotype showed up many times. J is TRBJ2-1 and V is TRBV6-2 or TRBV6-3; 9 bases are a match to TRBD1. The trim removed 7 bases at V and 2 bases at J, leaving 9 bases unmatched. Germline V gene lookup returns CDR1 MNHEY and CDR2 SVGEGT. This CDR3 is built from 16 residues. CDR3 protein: CASILGTGRTYNEQFF. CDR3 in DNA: TGTGCCAGCATCCTCGGGACAGGGAGAACCTACAATGAGCAGTTCTTC.

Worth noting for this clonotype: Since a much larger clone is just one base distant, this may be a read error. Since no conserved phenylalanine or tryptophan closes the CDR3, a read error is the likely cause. DNA for the CDR3: TGTGCCAGTATTCGGACCGGCGGGGGGAACACTGAAGCTTTCTGT. Protein: CASIRTGGGNTEAFC. The chain has TRBV19 and TRBJ1-1; D might be TRBD1 (5 bases). This CDR3 is built from 15 residues. The germline V and J ends were trimmed by 7 bases and 1 base, with 16 bases remaining between them. Germline V gives CDR1 LNHDA, CDR2 SQIVND (reference sequence).

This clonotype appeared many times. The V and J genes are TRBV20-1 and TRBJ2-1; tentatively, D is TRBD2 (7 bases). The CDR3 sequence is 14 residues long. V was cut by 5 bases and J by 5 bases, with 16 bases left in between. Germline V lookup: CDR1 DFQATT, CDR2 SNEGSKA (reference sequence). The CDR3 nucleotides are TGCAGTGCTGGTCGGGGGGAGGGGGACAATGAGCAGTTCTTC. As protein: CSAGRGEGDNEQFF.

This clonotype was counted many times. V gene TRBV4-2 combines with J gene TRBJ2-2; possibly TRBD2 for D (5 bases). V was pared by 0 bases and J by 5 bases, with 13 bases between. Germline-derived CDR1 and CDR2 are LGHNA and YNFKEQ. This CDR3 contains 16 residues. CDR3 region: CASSQESRVGTGELFF. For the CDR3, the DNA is TGTGCCAGCAGCCAAGAATCGCGGGTCGGGACCGGGGAGCTGTTTTTT.

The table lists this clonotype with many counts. The CDR3 sequence: CASSPLIVTRQQFF. As DNA, the CDR3 is TGTGCCAGCAGTCCCCTCATCGTGACTCGTCAGCAGTTCTTC. The V gene is TRBV6-5, the J gene TRBJ2-1, with D unclear. With 5 bases removed from V and 11 bases from J, the gap between germline ends came to 19 bases. Looked up from germline, CDR1 is MNHEY and CDR2 is SVGAGI. The length of the CDR3 is 14 residues.

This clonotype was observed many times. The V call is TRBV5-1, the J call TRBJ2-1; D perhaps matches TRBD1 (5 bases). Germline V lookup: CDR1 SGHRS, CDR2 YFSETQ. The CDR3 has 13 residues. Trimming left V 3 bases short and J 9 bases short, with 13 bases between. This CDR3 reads CASSSGARTEQFF. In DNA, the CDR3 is TGCGCCAGCAGCTCTGGGGCTAGGACTGAGCAGTTCTTC.

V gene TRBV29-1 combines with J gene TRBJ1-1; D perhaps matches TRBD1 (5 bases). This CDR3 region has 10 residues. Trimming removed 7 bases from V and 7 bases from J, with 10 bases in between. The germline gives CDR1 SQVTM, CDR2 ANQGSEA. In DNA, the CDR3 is TGCAGCGACGGAGGGGTTGAAGCTTTCTTT. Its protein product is CSDGGVEAFF.

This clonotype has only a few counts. CDR3 DNA sequence: TGCAGTATCAGTGGGACAGGGGGCATGGGCACTGAAGCTTTCTTT. It translates to CSISGTGGMGTEAFF. V gene TRBV20-1 combines with J gene TRBJ1-1, with 12 nucleotides matching TRBD1. Germline V gives CDR1 DFQATT, CDR2 SNEGSKA (reference sequence). This CDR3 region has 15 residues. V shed 8 bases, J shed 4 bases, and the junction held 11 bases outside the gene matches.

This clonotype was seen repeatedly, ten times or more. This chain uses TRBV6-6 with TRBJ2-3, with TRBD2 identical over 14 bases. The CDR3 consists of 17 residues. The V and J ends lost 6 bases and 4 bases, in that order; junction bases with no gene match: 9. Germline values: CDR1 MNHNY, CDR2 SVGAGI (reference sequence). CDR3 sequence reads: CASSLQGLAGAADTQYF. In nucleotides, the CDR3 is TGTGCCAGCAGCCTCCAGGGACTAGCGGGAGCGGCAGATACGCAGTATTTT.

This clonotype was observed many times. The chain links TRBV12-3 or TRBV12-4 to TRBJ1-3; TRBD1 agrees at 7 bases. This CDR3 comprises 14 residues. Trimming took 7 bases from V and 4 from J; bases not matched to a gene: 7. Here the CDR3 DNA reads TGTGCCAGCACCAAGACAGGGTTGGGAAACACCATATATTTT. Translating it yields CASTKTGLGNTIYF.